This TCR beta chain was identified during a study of T cell responses to AZD1222 COVID-19 vaccine. Data came from immunoSEQ multiplex PCR; TCRdb stores just in-frame clones and leaves some out. The sample has 95,000 to 100,000 clones, roughly 84% seen once. J lost 6 bases, V lost 5 bases, and 11 bases had no gene match. Per the germline V gene, CDR1 is SEHNR and CDR2 is FQNEAQ (reference sequence). The CDR3 covers 16 residues. V gene TRBV7-9 combines with J gene TRBJ2-1; 9 bases align to TRBD2. The TCR comes from an adult in good health. The sample consisted of peripheral blood, taken on day 0 of AZD1222 vaccination. This CDR3 is CASSQQGLAGANEQFF. CDR3 in DNA: TGTGCCAGCAGCCAGCAGGGACTAGCCGGCGCCAATGAGCAGTTCTTC.